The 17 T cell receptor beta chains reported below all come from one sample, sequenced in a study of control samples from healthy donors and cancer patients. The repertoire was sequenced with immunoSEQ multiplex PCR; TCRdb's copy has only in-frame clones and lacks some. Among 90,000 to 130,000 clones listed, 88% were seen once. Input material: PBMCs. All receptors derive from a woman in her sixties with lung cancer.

The CDR3 coding sequence is TGTGCCAGCAGTGAAGCGCAGGGGACAGGTGGCTTTCCTTATGGCTACACCTTC. As protein: CASSEAQGTGGFPYGYTF. This chain uses TRBV2 with TRBJ1-2, with 8 bases identical to TRBD1. The V and J ends lost 0 bases and 5 bases, in that order; junction bases with no gene match: 14. CDR1 is SNHLY and CDR2 is FYNNEI in the germline V gene. The CDR3 contains 18 residues. Together with reference TRBV2 and TRBJ1-2, the CDR3 gives the full variable domain: EPEVTQTPSHQVTQMGQEVILRCVPISNHLYFYWYRQILGQKVEFLVSFYNNEISEKSEIFDDQFSVERPDGSNFTLKIRSTKLEDSAMYFCASSEAQGTGGFPYGYTFGSGTRLTVV.

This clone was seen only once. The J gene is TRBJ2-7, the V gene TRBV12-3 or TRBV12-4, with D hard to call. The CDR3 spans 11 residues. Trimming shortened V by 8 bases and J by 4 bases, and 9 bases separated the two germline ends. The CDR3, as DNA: TGTGCCAGCGTGAACGGGTACGAGCAGTACTTC. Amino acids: CASVNGYEQYF.

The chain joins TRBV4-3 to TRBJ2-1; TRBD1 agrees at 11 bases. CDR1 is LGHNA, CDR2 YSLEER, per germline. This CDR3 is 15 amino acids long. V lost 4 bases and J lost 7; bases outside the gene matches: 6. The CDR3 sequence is CASSLGTGGGNEQFF. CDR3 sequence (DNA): TGCGCCAGCAGCCTAGGGACAGGGGGAGGGAATGAGCAGTTCTTC.

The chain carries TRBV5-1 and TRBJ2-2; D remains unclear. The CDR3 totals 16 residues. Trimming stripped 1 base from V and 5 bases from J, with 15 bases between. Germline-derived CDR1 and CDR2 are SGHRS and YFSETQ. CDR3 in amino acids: CASSLREIGLTGELFF. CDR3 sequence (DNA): TGCGCCAGCAGCTTGCGAGAAATAGGTCTTACCGGGGAGCTGTTTTTT.

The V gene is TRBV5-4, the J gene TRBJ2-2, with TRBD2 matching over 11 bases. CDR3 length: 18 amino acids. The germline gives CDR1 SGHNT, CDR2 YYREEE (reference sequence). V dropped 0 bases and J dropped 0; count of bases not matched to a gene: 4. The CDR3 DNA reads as TGTGCCAGCAGCTTGGGAATACTAGCGGGGGCGAACACCGGGGAGCTGTTTTTT. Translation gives CASSLGILAGANTGELFF.

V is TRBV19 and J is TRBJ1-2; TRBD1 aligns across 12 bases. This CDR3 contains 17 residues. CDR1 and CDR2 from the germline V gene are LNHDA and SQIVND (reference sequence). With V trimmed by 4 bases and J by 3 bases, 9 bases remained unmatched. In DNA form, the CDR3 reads TGTGCCAGTAGTACCCCGGGACAGGGGGCGCGGGACTATGGCTACACCTTC. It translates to CASSTPGQGARDYGYTF.

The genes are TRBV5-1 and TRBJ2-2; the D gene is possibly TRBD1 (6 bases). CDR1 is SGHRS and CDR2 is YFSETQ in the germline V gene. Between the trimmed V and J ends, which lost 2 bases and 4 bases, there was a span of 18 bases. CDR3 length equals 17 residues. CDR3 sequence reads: CASSFGSGPRGTGELFF. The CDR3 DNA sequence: TGCGCCAGCAGCTTTGGCTCGGGCCCCAGGGGCACCGGGGAGCTGTTTTTT.

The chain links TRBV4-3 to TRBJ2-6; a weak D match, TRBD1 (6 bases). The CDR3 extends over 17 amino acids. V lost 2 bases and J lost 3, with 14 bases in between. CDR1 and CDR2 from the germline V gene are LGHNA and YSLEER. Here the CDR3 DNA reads TGCGCCAGCAGCCAATACACAGGGTTAGGTGGGGCCAACGTCCTGACTTTC. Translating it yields CASSQYTGLGGANVLTF.

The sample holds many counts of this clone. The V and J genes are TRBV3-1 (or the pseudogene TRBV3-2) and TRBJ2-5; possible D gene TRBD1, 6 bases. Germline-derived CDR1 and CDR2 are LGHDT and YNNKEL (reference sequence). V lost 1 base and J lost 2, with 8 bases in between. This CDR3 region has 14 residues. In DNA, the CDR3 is TGTGCCAGCAGCCAAGGGACAGTTCAAGAGACCCAGTACTTC. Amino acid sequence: CASSQGTVQETQYF.

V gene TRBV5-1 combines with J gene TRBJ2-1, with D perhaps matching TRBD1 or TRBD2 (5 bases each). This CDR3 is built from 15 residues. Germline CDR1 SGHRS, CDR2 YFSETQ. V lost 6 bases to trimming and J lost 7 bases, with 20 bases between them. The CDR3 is CASNIARTWGNEQFF. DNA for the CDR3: TGCGCCAGCAACATAGCGCGCACTTGGGGGAATGAGCAGTTCTTC.

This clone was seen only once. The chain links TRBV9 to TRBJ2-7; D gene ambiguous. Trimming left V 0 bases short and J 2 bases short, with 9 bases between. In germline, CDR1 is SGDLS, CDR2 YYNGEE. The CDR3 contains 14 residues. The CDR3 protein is CASSVGPAAYEQYF. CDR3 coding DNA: TGTGCCAGCAGCGTAGGCCCAGCTGCCTACGAGCAGTACTTC. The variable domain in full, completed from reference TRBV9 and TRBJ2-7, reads DSGVTQTPKHLITATGQRVTLRCSPRSGDLSVYWYQQSLDQGLQFLIQYYNGEERAKGNILERFSAQQFPDLHSELNLSSLELGDSALYFCASSVGPAAYEQYFGPGTRLTVT.

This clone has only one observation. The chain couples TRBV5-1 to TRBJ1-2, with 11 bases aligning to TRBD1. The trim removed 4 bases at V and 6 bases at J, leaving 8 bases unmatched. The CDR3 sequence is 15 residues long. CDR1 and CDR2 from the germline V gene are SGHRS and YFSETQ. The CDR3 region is CASSTTGTGGDGYTF. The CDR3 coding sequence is TGCGCCAGCAGCACGACCGGGACAGGGGGGGATGGCTACACCTTC.

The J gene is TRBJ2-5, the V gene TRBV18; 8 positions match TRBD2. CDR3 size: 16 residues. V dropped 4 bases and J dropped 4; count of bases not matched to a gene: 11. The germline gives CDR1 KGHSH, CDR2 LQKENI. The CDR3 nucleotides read TGTGCCAGCTCACTCCCCCCCGGGACTAGTGGAGAGACCCAGTACTTC. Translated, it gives CASSLPPGTSGETQYF.

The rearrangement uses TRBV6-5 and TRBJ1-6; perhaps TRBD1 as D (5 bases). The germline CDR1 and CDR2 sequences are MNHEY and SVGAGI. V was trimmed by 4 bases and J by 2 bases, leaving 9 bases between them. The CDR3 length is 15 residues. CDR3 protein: CASSSEGAYNSPLHF. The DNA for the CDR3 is TGTGCCAGCAGTTCGGAAGGGGCCTATAATTCACCCCTCCACTTT.

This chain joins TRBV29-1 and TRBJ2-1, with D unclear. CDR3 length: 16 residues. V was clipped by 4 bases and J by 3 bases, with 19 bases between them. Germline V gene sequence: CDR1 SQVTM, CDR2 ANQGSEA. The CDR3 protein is CSVGDSRNTYYNEQFF. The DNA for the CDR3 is TGCAGCGTTGGGGATAGCCGAAACACCTACTACAATGAGCAGTTCTTC.

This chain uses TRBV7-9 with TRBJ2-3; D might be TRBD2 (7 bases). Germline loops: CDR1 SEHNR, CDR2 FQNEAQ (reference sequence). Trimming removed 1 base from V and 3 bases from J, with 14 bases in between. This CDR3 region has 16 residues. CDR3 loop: CASSLEGGTLTDTQYF. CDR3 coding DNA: TGTGCCAGCAGCTTAGAGGGGGGGACCCTAACAGATACGCAGTATTTT.

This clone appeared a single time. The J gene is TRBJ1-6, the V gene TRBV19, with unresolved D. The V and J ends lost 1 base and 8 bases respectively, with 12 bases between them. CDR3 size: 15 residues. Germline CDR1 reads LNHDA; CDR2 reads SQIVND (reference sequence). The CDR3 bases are TGTGCCAGTAGTATAGGGAGTCAGGTCGATTCACCCCTCCACTTT. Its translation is CASSIGSQVDSPLHF.